The T cell receptor (beta chain) described here comes from a study of blood T cell repertoires in COVID-19. Study as a whole: Samples of COVID-19 (acute and convalescent) were obtained from the United States, Italy and Spain.

Germline V CDR1 and CDR2: MGHRA, YSYEKL. Unmatched junction bases numbered 2, after V lost 1 base and J lost 0 bases. This CDR3 is 16 amino acids long. Data came from immunoSEQ multiplex PCR; TCRdb stores just in-frame clones and leaves some out. The table includes more than 300,000 clones, 80% to 95% detected once. Sequencing was carried out using PBMCs or T cells enriched from blood (not recorded which). The TCR sequence derives from a woman under 40 who had recovered from COVID-19. The chain has TRBV4-1 and TRBJ2-7; 11 bases agree with TRBD2. The CDR3, as DNA: TGCGCCAGCAGCCAAGGGGGACTAGCGGACTCCTACGAGCAGTACTTC. Encoded protein: CASSQGGLADSYEQYF.